This TCR beta chain originates from a study of OX40 agonist ivuxolimab in advanced cancers. The study's findings and limits: Average numbers of expanded clones were greater in CD8+ T cells than in CD4+.

Deletions cut 1 base from V and 4 bases from J, with 9 bases between. The CDR3 consists of 14 residues. Germline CDR1 reads SGHVS; CDR2 reads FQNEAQ. Baseline, cycle 4 day 1, and cycle 7 day 1 were the blood sampling points. Produced via immunoSEQ multiplex PCR; TCRdb's table is partial and in-frame only. The table lists about 48,000 clones, roughly 81% of them singletons. About this clone: What it binds is not known.

This receptor was obtained from an adult with an advanced solid tumor such as melanoma, head and neck, liver or kidney cancer. The chain has TRBV7-8 and TRBJ2-3; no reliable D call. This material consisted of CD4+ or CD8+ T cells sorted from blood, taken in a trial of the OX40 agonist ivuxolimab. The CDR3 is CASSLDVVSDTQYF. The CDR3 bases are TGTGCCAGCAGCTTAGATGTCGTTTCAGATACGCAGTATTTT.